The source of this T cell receptor beta chain is a study of T cell responses to AZD1222 COVID-19 vaccine. Study-wide points: Without day 14 samples, only post-peak T cell repertoires were studied. Clonal diversity may have been underestimated, and the donors were mostly white British, with more females than males.

Points on this clone: Its antigen is still unknown.

The repertoire was sequenced with immunoSEQ multiplex PCR; TCRdb's copy has only in-frame clones and lacks some. The sample includes about 150,000 clones, about 85% of them seen just once. The CDR3 length is 13 residues. The germline V gene encodes CDR1 MNHEY and CDR2 SMNVEV (reference sequence). Trimming took off 6 bases at V and 3 bases at J, with 12 bases between the two ends. The chain carries TRBV27 and TRBJ2-7; D may be TRBD1 (6 bases). The clonotype originates from an adult in good health. The sample consisted of peripheral blood, taken on day 0 of AZD1222 vaccination. CDR3 residues: CASSRDRYYEQYF. DNA for the CDR3: TGTGCCAGCAGCCGCGACAGGTACTACGAGCAGTACTTC.